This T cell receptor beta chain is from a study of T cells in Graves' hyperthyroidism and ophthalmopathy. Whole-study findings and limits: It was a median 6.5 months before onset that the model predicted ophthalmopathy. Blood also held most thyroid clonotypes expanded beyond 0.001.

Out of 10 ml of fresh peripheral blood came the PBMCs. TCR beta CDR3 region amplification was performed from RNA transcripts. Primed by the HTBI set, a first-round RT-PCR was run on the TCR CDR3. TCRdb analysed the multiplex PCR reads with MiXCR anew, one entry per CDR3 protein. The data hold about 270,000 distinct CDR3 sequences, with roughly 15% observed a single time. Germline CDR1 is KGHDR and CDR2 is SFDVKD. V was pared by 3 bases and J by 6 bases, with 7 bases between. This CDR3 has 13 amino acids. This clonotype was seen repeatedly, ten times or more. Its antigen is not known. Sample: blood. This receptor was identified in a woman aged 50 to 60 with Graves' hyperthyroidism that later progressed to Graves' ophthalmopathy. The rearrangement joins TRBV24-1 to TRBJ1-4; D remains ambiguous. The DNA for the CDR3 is TGTGCCACCAGTGATACGGATGATGAAAAACTGTTTTTT. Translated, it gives CATSDTDDEKLFF.